The rows below give T cell receptor beta chains drawn from one sample of a study of neurological immune-mediated disorders. A single record per CDR3 protein comes from TCRdb applying MiXCR to the 5' RACE reads. The sample has 50,000 or so distinct CDR3 sequences, around 14% seen once. The sample was PBMCs. The receptors come from a male donor with HTLV-1-associated myelopathy (HAM/TSP). The CDR3 runs from the conserved cysteine through the conserved F or W. A D gene is named only where the DNA matches it firmly. Expanded clones are given a class, and other clones once, few, many or no size at all.

TRBV9	TRBD2	TRBJ2-1	-	TGTGCCAGCAGCGTAGCAATAGCGGGGGGGTCCTACAATGAGCAGTTCTTC	CASSVAIAGGSYNEQFF
TRBV20-1	-	TRBJ2-2	many	TGCAGTGCTAGAGACGCGGTACTAAACACCGGGGAGCTGTTTTTT	CSARDAVLNTGELFF
TRBV29-1	TRBD1	TRBJ1-3	many	TGCAGCGTTGGCACAGGGGGTGGAAACACCATATATTTT	CSVGTGGGNTIYF
TRBV20-1	TRBD2	TRBJ2-1	-	TGCAGTGCTAGGGGTGACCGGGTAGCGGGGGGTTGGTGCTACAATGAGCAGTTATTC	CSARGDRVAGGWCYNEQLF
TRBV7-9	-	TRBJ2-5	many	TGTGCCAGCAGCTTACAGACACACCAAGAGACCCAGTACTTC	CASSLQTHQETQYF
TRBV6-5	TRBD1	TRBJ2-7	many	TGTGCCAGCCGGGACAGGGGCTACGAGCAGTACTTC	CASRDRGYEQYF
TRBV18	-	TRBJ2-7	many	TGTGCCAGCTCACCACGGCCCCCCCCGTTGAGCTCCTACGAGCAGTACTTC	CASSPRPPPLSSYEQYF
TRBV28	TRBD1	TRBJ2-7	-	TGTGCCAGCAGTCGGACCGGGACAGCTTCCTACGAGCAGTACTTC	CASSRTGTASYEQYF
TRBV7-2	-	TRBJ2-3	many	TGTGCCAGCAGCCCGAGTAGGACGGTCACAGATACGCAGTATTTT	CASSPSRTVTDTQYF
TRBV25-1	-	TRBJ2-2	many	TGTGCCAGCGGCGACAGGATCGGGGCCGGGGAGCTGTTTTTT	CASGDRIGAGELFF
TRBV5-6	-	TRBJ1-3	many	TGTGCCAGCAGCTTGGATCGGGTCGGAAACACCATATATTTT	CASSLDRVGNTIYF
TRBV4-2	TRBD1	TRBJ1-6	many	TGTGCCAGCACCCTCGGGACAGGGGATTCACCCCTCCACTTT	CASTLGTGDSPLHF
TRBV20-1	-	TRBJ1-5	many	TGCAGTGCTAGGGACGGAGATCAGCCCCAGCATTTT	CSARDGDQPQHF
TRBV7-2	TRBD1	TRBJ2-5	-	TGTGCCAGCAGCTTAGCGCTGGCCGGACAGGCAGAGACCCAGTACTTC	CASSLALAGQAETQYF
TRBV2	-	TRBJ2-2	many	TGTGCCAGCAGTGAAGCTACCAGGGGAACCGGGGAGCTGTTTTTT	CASSEATRGTGELFF
TRBV3-1	-	TRBJ2-3	many	TGTGCCAGCAGCCAAGATGTAGCGCGCACAGATACGCAGTATTTT	CASSQDVARTDTQYF
TRBV5-1	-	TRBJ2-7	many	TGCGCCAGCAGCTATATGCCAGGGACACCCGGGATAAACGAGCAGTACTTC	CASSYMPGTPGINEQYF
TRBV7-9	-	TRBJ1-5	-	TGTGCCAGCAGCTTTGGGAGTTATAATCAGCCCCAGCATTTT	CASSFGSYNQPQHF
TRBV7-7	-	TRBJ2-5	many	TGTGCCAGCAGTCGGGACTTTAGGGAGACCCAGTACTTC	CASSRDFRETQYF
TRBV7-2	-	TRBJ2-7	many	TGTGCCAGCAGCTTAGCGCGACTGAGCAACGAGCAGTACTTC	CASSLARLSNEQYF
TRBV20-1	-	TRBJ1-1	many	TGCAGTGCTAGACCAGACATGAACACTGAAGCTTTCTTT	CSARPDMNTEAFF
TRBV20-1	-	TRBJ2-6	many	TGCAGTGGGCATGCGGGGTTGTCTGGGGCCAACGTCCTGACTTTC	CSGHAGLSGANVLTF
TRBV5-5	-	TRBJ2-3	many	TGTGCCAGCAGCTTGGAATGGGTTAGCACAGATACGCAGTATTTT	CASSLEWVSTDTQYF
TRBV11-3	-	TRBJ1-1	many	TGTGCCAGCAGCGTGTCATTTGGCACTGAAGCTTTCTTT	CASSVSFGTEAFF
TRBV12-3/TRBV12-4	-	TRBJ2-2	many	TGTGCCAGCAGCCCTCACGGGGGAGCGAGCACCGGGGAGCTGTTTTTT	CASSPHGGASTGELFF
TRBV7-9	-	TRBJ2-7	medium-sized	TGTGCCAGCAGCTTGGCGGGCTCCTACGAGCAGTACTTC	CASSLAGSYEQYF
TRBV5-1	TRBD1	TRBJ1-5	many	TGCGCCAGCAGCTTGGAGGGGACAGTTTATCAGCCCCAGCATTTT	CASSLEGTVYQPQHF